The next 26 T cell receptor beta chains were all read from a single sample in a study of T cells in women clearing cervical HPV infection. Repertoires were generated with immunoSEQ multiplex PCR, while TCRdb's copy carries only in-frame clones and drops some. Its listing shows 20,000 to 25,000 clones. The material sequenced was blood buffy coat. The receptors stem from a woman aged 18 to 75 with a cervical HPV16 infection that either progressed to CIN3+ or cleared (not recorded which).

About this clone itself: The read is 3 residues too short to cover the CDR3 end, so that end is filled in from the germline J gene. The rearrangement uses TRBV20-1 and TRBJ2-1, with no clear D. Germline V CDR1 and CDR2: DFQATT, SNEGSKA (reference sequence). The ends were cut back, 2 bases at V and 4 bases at J, with 12 bases in the middle. This CDR3 region has 14 residues. CDR3 in amino acids: CSARKALVYNEQFF. The CDR3 DNA, read in part, is TGCAGTGCTAGAAAGGCTCTAGTTTACAATGAG.

The chain's CDR3 is CASSSQGDQPQHF. CDR3 DNA (partial): TGTGCCAGCAGCTCACAGGGGGATCAGCCC. This rearrangement joins TRBV11-2 to TRBJ1-5; TRBD1 agrees at 8 bases. The DNA ends 3 residues before the CDR3 does, and the rest of the CDR3 is filled in from the germline J gene. V dropped 4 bases and J dropped 5; count of bases not matched to a gene: 1. The length of the CDR3 is 13 residues. Germline-derived CDR1 and CDR2 are SGHAT and FQNNGV.

The covered CDR3 bases are TGTGCCAGCAGTGACTCAAGCGGAGGGCCTAAGGATGAG. Translating it yields CASSDSSGGPKDE. The CDR3, in full, reads CASSDSSGGPKDEQFF. The genes are TRBV6-4 and TRBJ2-1; a weak D match, TRBD2 (6 bases). The read finishes 3 residues shy of the CDR3 end, and the germline J gene is used to complete it. The V gene lost 0 bases and the J gene lost 8 bases, with 17 bases spanning the gap. Per the germline V gene, CDR1 is MRHNA and CDR2 is SNTAGT. The CDR3 runs to 16 residues.

In regard to this clone: Relative to the germline gene, one junction end is altered; a read error may explain this. The read halts 3 residues ahead of the CDR3 end, with the missing end drawn from the germline J gene. V gene TRBV4-2 combines with J gene TRBJ2-5, with TRBD1 identical over 9 bases. CDR3 length: 14 residues. Germline V gene sequence: CDR1 LGHNA, CDR2 YNFKEQ. CDR3 residues: CASSPGTGKETQYF. The covered CDR3 bases are TGCGCCAGCAGTCCCGGGACAGGGAAAGAGACC.

Of note for this clone: The read falls 3 residues short of the CDR3 end, and the missing part is taken from the germline J gene. The chain uses TRBV6-2 or TRBV6-3 and TRBJ1-1, with TRBD1 matching 10 bases. CDR3 length: 15 amino acids. The germline V gene encodes CDR1 MNHEY and CDR2 SVGEGT. V trimming: 5 bases; J trimming: 5 bases; junction bases outside the gene matches: 8. The sequenced part of the CDR3 DNA is TGTGCCAGCAGTCGACAGGGGGCCGTGGAAACTGAA. As protein: CASSRQGAVETE. The entire CDR3 protein reads CASSRQGAVETEAFF.

About this clone itself: The read ends 3 residues early relative to the CDR3; the germline J gene fills the gap. This sequence joins TRBV7-9 and TRBJ1-2; D is uncertain. CDR1 and CDR2 (germline): SEHNR, FQNEAQ (reference sequence). This CDR3 spans 13 amino acids. Trimming took 4 bases from V and 4 from J, leaving 10 bases between them. The CDR3 protein is CASSYLDFYGYTF. The covered CDR3 bases are TGTGCCAGCAGCTATCTAGATTTCTATGGC. Full variable domain (rest looked up from reference TRBV7-9 and TRBJ1-2): DTGVSQNPRHKITKRGQNVTFRCDPISEHNRLYWYRQTLGQGPEFLTYFQNEAQLEKSRLLSDRFSAERPKGSFSTLEIQRTEQGDSAMYLCASSYLDFYGYTFGSGTRLTVV.

Turning to this clone: With the read ending 3 residues before the CDR3 end, the germline J gene is used to fill in that end. The V gene is TRBV20-1, the J gene TRBJ1-2; D gene ambiguous. Trimming removed 3 bases at V and 7 bases at J, with 27 bases between. The CDR3 spans 17 residues. Germline V CDR1 and CDR2: DFQATT, SNEGSKA (reference sequence). Incomplete CDR3 DNA: TGCAGTGCTAGTGGGGTGGGCTTGATCGGGGATTCGGGTGGC. This encodes CSASGVGLIGDSGG. The whole CDR3 is CSASGVGLIGDSGGYTF.

CDR3 amino acids: CASSYSRGDQPQYF. CDR3 DNA, as far as it was read: TGTGCCAGCAGTTACTCAAGAGGGGATCAGCCT. The V and J genes are TRBV6-2 or TRBV6-3 and TRBJ2-4; TRBD1 or TRBD2 may be the D gene (5 bases each). Coverage ceases 3 residues before the CDR3 finishes, and the germline J gene fills in the end. The CDR3 consists of 14 residues. Germline assignment: CDR1 MNHEY and CDR2 SVGEGT.

A note on this clone: The DNA ends 3 residues before the CDR3 does, and the rest of the CDR3 is filled in from the germline J gene. The V call is TRBV20-1, the J call TRBJ1-2, with D perhaps TRBD1 (5 bases). V was clipped by 3 bases and J by 2 bases, with 7 bases between them. This CDR3 contains 12 residues. Germline V lookup: CDR1 DFQATT, CDR2 SNEGSKA (reference sequence). CDR3 loop: CSARQGNYGYTF. The CDR3 DNA, read in part, is TGCAGTGCTAGGCAGGGAAACTATGGC.

As to this clone: Coverage ceases 3 residues before the CDR3 finishes, and the germline J gene fills in the end. The rearrangement uses TRBV5-1 and TRBJ2-5; 10 positions agree with TRBD2. The germline V gene has CDR1 SGHRS and CDR2 YFSETQ. The V gene end was trimmed by 0 bases and the J gene end by 4 bases; junction bases not matched to a gene: 9. This CDR3 is 17 amino acids long. This CDR3 reads CASSLAGLAGGGETQYF. The CDR3 bases that were read are TGCGCCAGCAGCTTGGCGGGTTTAGCGGGAGGAGGAGAGACC.

Remarks on this clone: Read data end 3 residues before the CDR3 end; the end is taken from the germline J gene. V usage is TRBV30 and J usage is TRBJ1-2; D unclear. The CDR3 extends over 16 amino acids. V was cut by 1 base and J by 2 bases, with 17 bases left in between. Germline V gives CDR1 GTSNPN, CDR2 SVGIG (reference sequence). The CDR3 protein is CAWSGVSRPANYGYTF. CDR3 DNA, as far as it was read: TGTGCCTGGAGTGGGGTTTCAAGGCCAGCGAACTATGGC.

As regards this clone: The sequenced fragment ends 3 residues before the CDR3 boundary, so the rest is inferred from the germline J gene. The chain employs TRBV7-2 and TRBJ2-2, with TRBD1 matching 7 bases. The CDR3 sequence is 15 residues long. Per germline, CDR1 SGHTA and CDR2 FQGNSA. The CDR3 sequence: CASSFQQGHNEKLFF. CDR3 DNA (partial): TGTGCCAGCAGCTTTCAACAGGGGCATAATGAAAAG. Complete variable domain (other parts from reference TRBV7-2 and TRBJ2-2): GAGVSQSPSNKVTEKGKDVELRCDPISGHTALYWYRQSLGQGLEFLIYFQGNSAPDKSGLPSDRFSAERTGGSVSTLTIQRTQQEDSAVYLCASSFQQGHNEKLFFGEGSRLTVL.

Remarks on this clone: The read ends 3 residues early relative to the CDR3; the germline J gene fills the gap. The rearrangement links TRBV20-1 to TRBJ2-7, with 8 bases aligning to TRBD1. The CDR3 covers 13 residues. In germline, CDR1 is DFQATT, CDR2 SNEGSKA (reference sequence). Trimming at V came to 2 bases and at J to 4 bases, leaving 4 bases not matched to a gene. CDR3 protein: CSARLTGEYEQYF. Incomplete CDR3 DNA: TGCAGTGCTAGACTGACAGGGGAATACGAG.

Remarks on this clone: The DNA ends 3 residues before the CDR3 does, and the rest of the CDR3 is filled in from the germline J gene. This chain uses TRBV27 with TRBJ2-7; 7 bases match TRBD2. V trimming: 3 bases; J trimming: 6 bases; junction bases outside the gene matches: 2. Germline assignment: CDR1 MNHEY and CDR2 SMNVEV (reference sequence). The CDR3 covers 12 residues. This CDR3 is CASSFGGSEQYF. Incomplete CDR3 DNA: TGTGCCAGCAGTTTCGGGGGGAGCGAG.

The covered CDR3 bases are TGTGCCAGCAGCGGATGGCGCGGGCGACTCACAGATACG. As protein: CASSGWRGRLTDT. The CDR3 reads in full as CASSGWRGRLTDTQYF. The genes are TRBV3-1 (or the pseudogene TRBV3-2) and TRBJ2-3, with a tentative D call TRBD2 (5 bases). The read is 3 residues too short to cover the CDR3 end, so that end is filled in from the germline J gene. Trimming removed 5 bases from V and 2 bases from J, with 17 bases in between. There are 16 residues in the CDR3. Looked up from germline, CDR1 is LGHDT and CDR2 is YNNKEL (reference sequence).

In the case of this clone: Read data end 3 residues before the CDR3 end; the end is taken from the germline J gene. This chain uses TRBV18 with TRBJ1-2; D is perhaps TRBD1 (6 bases). The CDR3 runs 13 residues. Germline V lookup: CDR1 KGHSH, CDR2 LQKENI. CDR3 in amino acids: CASSPTGFDDYTF. Incomplete CDR3 DNA: TGTGCCAGCTCCCCTACAGGGTTCGACGAC.

In the case of this clone: The read terminates 3 residues before the CDR3 end, so the remaining end is supplied by the germline J gene. The chain recombines TRBV6-2 or TRBV6-3 with TRBJ1-2; 7 nucleotides align to TRBD1. V gave up 1 base and J gave up 3 bases; unmatched junction bases: 5. Germline V gene sequence: CDR1 MNHEY, CDR2 SVGEGT. The CDR3 has 15 amino acids. Partial CDR3 DNA: TGTGCCAGCAGTTACTTCCGGCAGGGGGACTATGGC. This translates into CASSYFRQGDYG. The complete CDR3 sequence is CASSYFRQGDYGYTF.

Concerning this clone: The read terminates 3 residues before the CDR3 end, so the remaining end is supplied by the germline J gene. The V and J genes are TRBV7-9 and TRBJ2-4, with D possibly being TRBD2 (6 bases). Germline V CDR1 and CDR2: SEHNR, FQNEAQ (reference sequence). The CDR3 has 12 amino acids. The covered CDR3 bases are TGTGCCAGCAGCTTAGCGGACTATGGT. Its translation is CASSLADYG. The complete CDR3 sequence is CASSLADYGQYF.

CDR3 DNA (partial): TGTGCCAGCAGCGCACTCCGGGACAGCCATGAAAAG. Its translation: CASSALRDSHEK. The entire CDR3 reads CASSALRDSHEKLFF. The V and J genes are TRBV11-2 and TRBJ2-2; TRBD1 agrees at 7 bases. The CDR3 extends 3 residues past the end of the read, so its final part is completed from the germline J gene. The CDR3 is 15 amino acids. The germline V gene encodes CDR1 SGHAT and CDR2 FQNNGV.

Regarding this clone: The CDR3 end falls 3 residues outside the read, so it is completed with the germline J gene. This sequence joins TRBV5-1 and TRBJ1-5, with TRBD1 matching 10 bases. The ends lost 0 bases at V and 4 bases at J; junction bases unmatched: 1. The CDR3 consists of 15 residues. CDR1 and CDR2 (germline): SGHRS, YFSETQ. CDR3 region: CASSLGTGGNQPQHF. The CDR3 bases that were read are TGCGCCAGCAGCTTGGGGACAGGGGGGAATCAGCCC.

As to this clone: The CDR3 extends 3 residues past the end of the read, so its final part is completed from the germline J gene. The V gene is TRBV2, the J gene TRBJ2-7, with D possibly TRBD2 on 6 matching bases. Trimming removed 6 bases from V and 0 bases from J, with 9 bases in between. This CDR3 contains 13 residues. Germline loops: CDR1 SNHLY, CDR2 FYNNEI. The sequenced CDR3 bases are TGTGCCAGCAGGCCGCGGGACTCCTACGAG. Protein: CASRPRDSYE. The whole CDR3 is CASRPRDSYEQYF.

On this clone: The read stops 3 residues short of the end of the CDR3; the missing end is completed from the germline J gene. V and J are TRBV27 and TRBJ2-7; perhaps D is TRBD1 or TRBD2 (6 bases each). V lost 6 bases and J lost 2, with 14 bases in between. This CDR3 comprises 14 residues. Germline loops: CDR1 MNHEY, CDR2 SMNVEV (reference sequence). CDR3 DNA, as far as it was read: TGTGCCAGCAGCCCCACGGAGGGGGCCTACGAG. This sequence encodes CASSPTEGAYE. The entire CDR3 is CASSPTEGAYEQYF.

Worth noting for this clone: The read terminates 3 residues ahead of where the CDR3 ends, so the germline J gene completes it. The chain employs TRBV11-1 and TRBJ2-3; 9 bases line up with TRBD1. The CDR3 loop spans 15 amino acids. CDR1 is SGHAT and CDR2 is FQDESV in the germline V gene (reference sequence). The sequenced CDR3 bases are TGTGCCAGCAGCGATCGGGACAGGGCTCTAGAGACG. Its protein product is CASSDRDRALET. In full, the CDR3 reads CASSDRDRALETQYF.

Frequency places this clone as medium-sized (0.01 to 0.1%). The missing CDR3 end, 3 residues past where the read stops, is filled in from the germline J gene. The chain combines TRBV5-1 with TRBJ1-2; D is possibly TRBD1 (5 bases). The CDR3 length is 14 residues. CDR1 is SGHRS and CDR2 is YFSETQ in the germline V gene. The DNA read from the CDR3 is TGCGCCAGCAGCTTTGGACAAGAACGGTTGGGC. Protein sequence: CASSFGQERLG. The complete CDR3 reads CASSFGQERLGYTF. The complete variable domain, with remaining parts taken from reference TRBV5-1 and TRBJ1-2, reads KAGVTQTPRYLIKTRGQQVTLSCSPISGHRSVSWYQQTPGQGLQFLFEYFSETQRNKGNFPGRFSGRQFSNSRSEMNVSTLELGDSALYLCASSFGQERLGYTFGSGTRLTVV.

Concerning this clone: Read coverage stops 3 residues before the CDR3 terminus; the germline J gene supplies the remainder. The chain is built from TRBV12-3 or TRBV12-4 and TRBJ1-1; 7 bases match TRBD1. The CDR3 totals 13 residues. After removal of 3 bases from V and 7 bases from J, the junction contained 5 bases not matched to a gene. The DNA read from the CDR3 is TGTGCCAGCAGTTTTTCCAGGGGGTTTGAA. This codes for CASSFSRGFE. The entire CDR3 reads CASSFSRGFEAFF.

CDR3 DNA, as far as it was read: TGTGCCAGCAGTTACGGGACAGGCGGGGCAGATACC. Translation gives CASSYGTGGADT. The entire CDR3 protein is CASSYGTGGADTQYF. The chain couples TRBV6-2 or TRBV6-3 to TRBJ2-5, with 8 nucleotides matching TRBD1. The read gets to within 3 residues of the CDR3 end, and the germline J gene fills in the rest. The CDR3 contains 15 residues. The germline V gene has CDR1 MNHEY and CDR2 SVGEGT.